This is a list of T cell receptor beta chains from one sample in a study of cytomegalovirus exposure and HLA in healthy donors. Sequenced by immunoSEQ multiplex PCR; TCRdb stores in-frame clones only, minus some. Counted here are 110,000 or so clones, 78% occurring once; the ten biggest clones make up approximately 1.2%. The sequenced material came from PBMCs. The receptor set was obtained from a man aged 30 to 39 in good health and CMV-seronegative. The CDR3 runs from the conserved cysteine through the conserved F or W. The D gene is left open where the match is weak. Some rows have no size entry. The others give once, few or many, or a class for an expanded clone.

TRBJ2-2	TRBD1	.	TRBV7-6	CASSPFSFGQGYTGELFF	TGTGCCAGCAGCCCCTTTTCCTTCGGACAGGGATATACCGGGGAGCTGTTTTTT
TRBJ2-1	.	.	TRBV9	CASSATDFSSYNEQFF	TGTGCCAGCAGCGCGACAGATTTTAGCTCCTACAATGAGCAGTTCTTC
TRBJ1-1	TRBD1	few	TRBV9	CASSVEAGGTEAFF	TGTGCCAGCAGCGTAGAGGCAGGGGGCACTGAAGCTTTCTTT
TRBJ2-7	.	.	TRBV9	CASSVGSGSSYEQYF	TGTGCCAGCAGCGTAGGGTCAGGAAGCTCCTACGAGCAGTACTTC
TRBJ1-2	.	.	TRBV10-1	CASSERRGTPLFF	TGCGCCAGCAGTGAGAGGCGGGGGACTCCCCTCTTCTTC
TRBJ1-3	.	once	TRBV5-4	CASSLVVGGSAGNTIYF	TGTGCCAGCAGCTTGGTGGTTGGGGGCTCAGCGGGAAACACCATATATTTT
TRBJ1-1	.	few	TRBV6-6	CASSYSLYLLTEAFF	TGTGCCAGCAGTTACTCGCTGTACCTACTCACTGAAGCTTTCTTT
TRBJ2-5	TRBD1	.	TRBV25-1	CASRGTGFEETQYF	TGTGCCAGCAGAGGGACAGGGTTTGAAGAGACCCAGTACTTC
TRBJ1-1	TRBD1	.	TRBV30	CAWTKTGWSEAFF	TGTGCCTGGACCAAGACAGGGTGGAGTGAAGCTTTCTTT
TRBJ2-2	.	.	TRBV5-1	CASSLATTTNTGELFF	TGCGCCAGCAGCTTGGCGACTACTACGAACACCGGGGAGCTGTTTTTT
TRBJ2-1	TRBD1	.	TRBV25-1	CASSGGTGRNNEQFF	TGTGCCAGCAGTGGCGGGACAGGGCGAAACAATGAGCAGTTCTTC
TRBJ1-2	TRBD1	.	TRBV6-1	CASSKRQGIAGYTF	TGTGCCAGCAGTAAAAGACAGGGGATTGCTGGCTACACCTTC
TRBJ2-7	.	.	TRBV30	CAWSGFATYEQYF	TGTGCCTGGAGTGGGTTTGCTACCTACGAGCAGTACTTC
TRBJ2-1	.	.	TRBV4-1	CASSQDQGPYNEQFF	TGCGCCAGCAGCCAAGACCAGGGCCCCTACAATGAGCAGTTCTTC
TRBJ2-5	TRBD2	few	TRBV14	CASSLAGGAETQYF	TGTGCCAGCAGCTTAGCGGGGGGCGCGGAGACCCAGTACTTC
TRBJ1-2	TRBD1	.	TRBV29-1	CSVPDFGTGGYGYTF	TGCAGCGTCCCCGACTTTGGGACAGGGGGATATGGCTACACCTTC
TRBJ2-7	.	.	TRBV6-5	CASTPGVGYEQYF	TGTGCCAGCACCCCGGGGGTGGGTTACGAGCAGTACTTC
TRBJ2-7	TRBD2	.	TRBV4-1	CASSQALAGGIYEQYF	TGCGCCAGCAGCCAAGCCCTAGCGGGAGGGATCTACGAGCAGTACTTC
TRBJ2-7	TRBD2	.	TRBV28	CASRTPSGRHEQYF	TGTGCCAGCAGGACCCCAAGCGGGAGGCACGAGCAGTACTTC
TRBJ1-2	.	.	TRBV5-4	CASSLDGGGYGYTF	TGTGCCAGCAGCTTGGACGGGGGGGGCTATGGCTACACCTTC
TRBJ1-1	TRBD1	once	TRBV5-6	CASSRTGKGTEAFF	TGTGCCAGCAGCCGGACAGGGAAGGGCACTGAAGCTTTCTTT
TRBJ2-3	TRBD2	few	TRBV2	CASRDSGRKVDTQYF	TGTGCCAGCAGAGATAGCGGGAGGAAGGTCGATACGCAGTATTTT
TRBJ2-2	TRBD2	.	TRBV5-4	CASSTRLAGNTGELFF	TGTGCCAGCAGCACAAGACTAGCGGGAAACACCGGGGAGCTGTTTTTT
TRBJ2-7	TRBD1	.	TRBV9	CASSVETGESYEQYF	TGTGCCAGCAGCGTAGAGACAGGGGAGTCCTACGAGCAGTACTTC
TRBJ1-4	TRBD1	.	TRBV12-5	CASGLVTGGATNEKLFF	TGTGCTAGTGGTTTGGTAACAGGGGGCGCAACTAATGAAAAACTGTTTTTT
TRBJ1-2	.	.	TRBV28	CASSPRGVLGPTNYGYTF	TGTGCCAGCAGTCCCCGGGGGGTTCTGGGGCCGACTAACTATGGCTACACCTTC
TRBJ1-2	TRBD1	.	TRBV6-5	CASGQGRGYTF	TGTGCCAGTGGACAGGGGCGAGGCTACACCTTC
TRBJ2-7	TRBD1	.	TRBV7-9	CASSRMGQGVPNEQYF	TGTGCCAGCAGCAGGATGGGACAGGGGGTCCCTAACGAGCAGTACTTC
TRBJ2-7	.	.	TRBV5-1	CASSLYPGEASSYEQYF	TGCGCCAGCAGCTTGTACCCCGGGGAGGCAAGCTCCTACGAGCAGTACTTC
TRBJ2-7	.	medium-sized	TRBV11-2	CASSLGQLLGEQYF	TGTGCCAGCAGCTTAGGACAGTTGCTCGGCGAGCAGTACTTC
TRBJ2-5	TRBD2	.	TRBV9	CASSVGASGTSASETQYF	TGTGCCAGCAGCGTAGGAGCTTCCGGGACTAGCGCCTCAGAGACCCAGTACTTC
TRBJ1-5	.	.	TRBV28	CASIREGYQPQHF	TGTGCCAGCATCCGGGAGGGGTATCAGCCCCAGCATTTT
TRBJ1-5	TRBD1	.	TRBV4-3	CASSQIASPGGGSQPQHF	TGCGCCAGCAGTCAAATCGCTTCGCCAGGGGGCGGGAGCCAGCCCCAGCATTTT
TRBJ2-7	.	.	TRBV2	CASSAGRFEQYF	TGTGCCAGCAGTGCAGGGCGGTTCGAGCAGTACTTC
TRBJ2-2	TRBD2	.	TRBV30	CAWRMTSEDTGELFF	TGTGCCTGGAGAATGACTAGCGAGGACACCGGGGAGCTGTTTTTT
TRBJ1-2	.	.	TRBV5-4	CASSGRATQGLGGYTF	TGTGCCAGCAGCGGGCGGGCCACGCAGGGGTTGGGTGGCTACACCTTC
TRBJ2-3	TRBD2	.	TRBV18	CASSPPLLAGDTDTQYF	TGTGCCAGCTCACCACCGTTATTAGCGGGAGACACAGATACGCAGTATTTT
TRBJ2-2	TRBD1	once	TRBV30	CAWSPGTGGYTGELFF	TGTGCCTGGAGTCCAGGGACAGGGGGCTACACCGGGGAGCTGTTTTTT